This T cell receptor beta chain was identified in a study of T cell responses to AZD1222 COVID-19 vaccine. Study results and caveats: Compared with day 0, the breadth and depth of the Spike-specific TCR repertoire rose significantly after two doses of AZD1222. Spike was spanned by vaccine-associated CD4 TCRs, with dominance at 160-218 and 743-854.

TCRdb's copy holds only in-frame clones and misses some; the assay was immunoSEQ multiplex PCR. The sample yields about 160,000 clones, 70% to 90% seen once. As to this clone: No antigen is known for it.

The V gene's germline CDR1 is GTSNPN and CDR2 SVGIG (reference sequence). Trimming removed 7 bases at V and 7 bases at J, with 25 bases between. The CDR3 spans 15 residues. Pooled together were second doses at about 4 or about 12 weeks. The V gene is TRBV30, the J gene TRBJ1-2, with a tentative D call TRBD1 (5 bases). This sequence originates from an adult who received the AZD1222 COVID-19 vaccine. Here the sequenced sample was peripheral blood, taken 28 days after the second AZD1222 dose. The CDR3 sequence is CASLGAGSGPGGYTF. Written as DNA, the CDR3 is TGTGCCTCCTTAGGGGCAGGGTCTGGACCCGGTGGCTACACCTTC. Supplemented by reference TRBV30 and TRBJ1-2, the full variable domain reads SQTIHQWPATLVQPVGSPLSLECTVEGTSNPNLYWYRQAAGRGLQLLFYSVGIGQISSEVPQNLSASRPQDRQFILSSKKLLLSDSGFYLCASLGAGSGPGGYTFGSGTRLTVV.